The 28 T cell receptor beta chains given below trace back to one sample, sequenced in a study of tumor-infiltrating lymphocytes in primary liver carcinoma. The source material, about 20-30 mg of unsorted bulk tissue, was used to co-extract RNA and DNA. Priming with a constant-region primer yielded TCR beta cDNA from approximately 500 ng total RNA. The TCR beta library was amplified through three nested multiplex PCR rounds in a modified ARM-PCR procedure. It was with TRBV1-TRBV30 forward primers and a C-beta reverse primer that the first two PCR rounds were run, at roughly 10 cycles each. TCRdb used MiXCR to reprocess the multiplex PCR reads, holding one entry per CDR3 protein. Of roughly 78,000 distinct CDR3 sequences listed, 70% to 80% are singletons. The sequencing input was liver tumor tissue from sampling region 4. Subset here: tumor region T4, right-lateral pole. These receptors were obtained from a woman aged 55-70 years with primary liver carcinoma and hepatitis B virus infection.

The CDR3, as DNA: TGTGCCAGTCAAGGTTCCTTGGGGCGCAACGAGCAGTACGTC. This codes for CASQGSLGRNEQYV. The rearrangement joins TRBV6-5 to TRBJ2-7; TRBD1 is a possible D gene (5 bases). The CDR3 contains 14 residues. Trimming left V 9 bases short and J 5 bases short, with 20 bases between. In germline, CDR1 is MNHEY, CDR2 SVGAGI.

A word on this clonotype: A read error may account for a junction end that differs from germline. The chain employs TRBV28 and TRBJ2-5, with TRBD1 matching 8 bases. CDR1 and CDR2 from the germline V gene are MDHEN and SYDVKM. The CDR3 has 14 amino acids. The CDR3 loop reads CVSSNPGGMKTRYF. The CDR3 nucleotides are TGTGTCAGCAGTAACCCAGGGGGCATGAAGACCCGGTACTTC.

About this clonotype: At one end, the junction sequence differs from germline, possibly due to a read error. The chain links TRBV2 to TRBJ2-7; TRBD2 matches at 14 bases. Germline CDR1 and CDR2: SNHLY and FYNNEI. This CDR3 contains 14 residues. As DNA, the CDR3 is TGTGCCACCATAAAGGGACTAGCGGGAGACGAGCTGTACTTC. This codes for CATIKGLAGDELYF.

Concerning this clonotype itself: At one end, the junction sequence differs from germline, possibly due to a read error. The chain has TRBV6-2 or TRBV6-3 and TRBJ1-5; D gene unclear. Germline V gives CDR1 MNHEY, CDR2 SVGEGT. This CDR3 comprises 14 residues. The CDR3 sequence is CVSSYSDPHGPQHF. CDR3 nucleotides: TGTGTCAGCAGTTACTCGGACCCACATGGGCCCCAGCATTTT.

In the case of this clonotype: An end of the junction differs from the germline gene, which may be a read error. The rearrangement joins TRBV12-5 to TRBJ2-1; 8 bases match TRBD2. CDR3 length: 14 amino acids. The germline gives CDR1 LGHNT, CDR2 FRNRAP. This chain's CDR3 is CSSGTKREKDEQFF. The CDR3 bases are TGTTCTAGTGGTACAAAGCGGGAGAAGGATGAGCAATTCTTC.

As concerns this clonotype: A much larger clone differs by one base, so this may be a read error. The rearrangement uses TRBV28 and TRBJ2-2; D gene unclear. This CDR3 comprises 13 residues. In germline, CDR1 is MDHEN, CDR2 SYDVKM. Written as DNA, the CDR3 is TGTGCCTGCAGTCTCTACAGCAGCCGGGAGCTGTTTTTT. Encoded protein: CACSLYSSRELFF.

Concerning this clonotype: This could be a read error, since a much larger clone is one nucleotide away. This chain connects TRBV28 to TRBJ2-2; TRBD1 aligns across 10 bases. Germline V gene lookup returns CDR1 MDHEN and CDR2 SYDVKM. The CDR3 loop spans 15 amino acids. The DNA of the CDR3 is TGTACCAGCAGGGGGGGACAGGGGATTACCGGGGAGCTGTTTTTT. This translates into CTSRGGQGITGELFF.

The chain has TRBV2 and TRBJ2-7, with D maybe TRBD2 (5 bases). The CDR3 loop spans 14 amino acids. V was shortened by 7 bases and J by 6 bases, with 19 bases between the two germline ends. Germline V gene sequence: CDR1 SNHLY, CDR2 FYNNEI. For the CDR3, the DNA is TGTGCCAGCATTCAGACCGGGAAGGCGTCCGAGCAGTACTTC. As protein: CASIQTGKASEQYF.

V is TRBV5-1 and J is TRBJ1-6; TRBD1 matches 7 bases. The CDR3 is 13 amino acids. V shed 4 bases and J 7 bases; nucleotides not matched to a gene: 2. Germline assignment: CDR1 SGHRS and CDR2 YFSETQ. This CDR3 is CASSVQGNSPLHF. CDR3 DNA: TGCGCCAGCAGCGTACAGGGGAATTCACCCCTCCACTTT. The full variable domain, with the rest looked up from reference TRBV5-1 and TRBJ1-6, is KAGVTQTPRYLIKTRGQQVTLSCSPISGHRSVSWYQQTPGQGLQFLFEYFSETQRNKGNFPGRFSGRQFSNSRSEMNVSTLELGDSALYLCASSVQGNSPLHFGNGTRLTVT.

The table lists this clonotype with a few counts. This sequence may be a read error, since a much larger clone differs from it by one base. V gene TRBV5-1 combines with J gene TRBJ1-1; a weak D match, TRBD1 (5 bases). This CDR3 has 14 amino acids. The germline gives CDR1 SGHRS, CDR2 YFSETQ. The CDR3 loop is CASSLASGHTGAFF. The CDR3 region has the DNA TGCGCCAGCAGCTTGGCCTCAGGGCACACTGGAGCTTTCTTT.

The CDR3 bases are TGTGCTAACAGTTTAAGGTCTGAAGCTTTCTTT. Translated: CANSLRSEAFF. The chain uses TRBV12-3 or TRBV12-4 and TRBJ1-1; no reliable D call. This CDR3 is built from 11 residues.

Notes on this clonotype: A single base separates this from a much larger clone, so it may be a read error. This chain links TRBV5-1 with TRBJ2-1, with unresolved D. This CDR3 region has 13 residues. In germline, CDR1 is SGHRS, CDR2 YFSETQ. CDR3 DNA: TGCGCCAGCAGCATCCGCTCCTACAATGAGCACTTCTTC. Residues: CASSIRSYNEHFF.

In regard to this clonotype: This likely comes from a read error, as the CDR3 has no conserved phenylalanine or tryptophan at its end. No DNA is shown, since the ends of the CDR3 on it are uncertain; the CDR3 is the one TCRdb lists. This chain links TRBV28 with TRBJ2-2; the table's D call of TRBD2 was not tested on the DNA. The CDR3 sequence runs 17 residues, both termini included. Germline V gene lookup returns CDR1 MDHEN and CDR2 SYDVKM. The CDR3 is CASRSVLAGEHTGELLL.

As for this clonotype: A read error is possible here, since a much larger clone lies one base away. The chain has TRBV5-1 and TRBJ2-3; tentatively, D is TRBD1 or TRBD2 (5 bases each). V was pared by 4 bases and J by 5 bases, with 14 bases between. Germline V gives CDR1 SGHRS, CDR2 YFSETQ. The CDR3 totals 14 residues. CDR3 nucleotide sequence: TGCGCCAGCAGCCGGGACCATGCCATAGATACGCAGTATTTT. Amino acids: CASSRDHAIDTQYF.

The rearrangement links TRBV28 to TRBJ2-5, with TRBD2 identical over 7 bases. This CDR3 has 15 amino acids. The V gene end was trimmed by 4 bases and the J gene end by 3 bases; junction bases not matched to a gene: 8. Germline V lookup: CDR1 MDHEN, CDR2 SYDVKM. CDR3 residues: CASSSRLAGKETQYF. DNA for the CDR3: TGTGCCAGCAGTTCCAGACTAGCTGGAAAAGAGACCCAGTACTTC.

The rearrangement links TRBV29-1 to TRBJ2-1; D is perhaps TRBD1 (5 bases). V lost 6 bases and J lost 0, with 12 bases in between. This CDR3 has 14 amino acids. The germline V gene has CDR1 SQVTM and CDR2 ANQGSEA. CDR3 amino acids: CSVKQGSSYNEQFF. The CDR3 region has the DNA TGCAGCGTCAAGCAGGGCAGCTCCTACAATGAGCAGTTCTTC.

This clonotype came up many times. The chain is built from TRBV6-4 and TRBJ1-5, with 7 bases identical to TRBD1. CDR1 is MRHNA, CDR2 SNTAGT, per germline. Germline trimming cut 6 bases from V and 3 bases from J; bases unmatched to any gene: 14. The CDR3 is 17 amino acids. CDR3 bases: TGTGCCAGCAGCGGGACAGCCAAAAACCCCCCCAATCAGCCCCAGCATTTT. Translating gives CASSGTAKNPPNQPQHF.

A word on this clonotype: No conserved phenylalanine or tryptophan ends this CDR3, so it is likely a read error. Because the CDR3's place on the DNA is in doubt, the DNA is left out and the CDR3 is given as listed by TCRdb. The chain recombines TRBV11-2 with TRBJ2-1; the D call TRBD1 from the table was never checked on the DNA. From its first to its last residue, the CDR3 has 14 amino acids. Germline CDR1 is SGHAT and CDR2 is FQNNGV. CDR3 protein: CASSSMSGANEQLL.

On this clonotype: The junction shows a germline mismatch at one end, possibly a read error. The chain employs TRBV4-2 and TRBJ1-1, with no clear D. There are 13 residues in the CDR3. CDR1 is LGHNA, CDR2 YNFKEQ, per germline. CDR3 sequence: CASSPFENNEAFF. The CDR3 DNA reads as TGTGCCAGCAGCCCATTTGAGAACAATGAAGCTTTCTTT.

This clonotype was picked up one time. At one boundary the junction diverges from the germline segment, which might be a read error. The chain links TRBV28 to TRBJ2-4, with D unclear. CDR3 length: 15 amino acids. Germline CDR1 MDHEN, CDR2 SYDVKM. The CDR3 DNA reads TGTGCCAGCAACCCTCTTAAGGTAGCCAAAAACATTCAGTACTTT. It yields the protein CASNPLKVAKNIQYF.

In the case of this clonotype: The CDR3 carries no conserved terminal phenylalanine or tryptophan, so it likely arises from a read error. V and J are TRBV11-2 and TRBJ2-5; the D gene could be TRBD1 or TRBD2 (6 bases each). CDR3 length: 13 residues. CDR1 is SGHAT and CDR2 is FQNNGV in the germline V gene. The CDR3 region is CDSSLWGAETQYL. The DNA of the CDR3 is TGTGACAGCAGCCTGTGGGGGGCCGAGACCCAGTACCTC.

Concerning this clonotype: This may be a read error, as it is one base from a much larger clone. The rearrangement joins TRBV5-1 to TRBJ2-2; the match to TRBD1 covers 11 bases. Germline CDR1 SGHRS, CDR2 YFSETQ. This CDR3 is 15 amino acids long. The CDR3 sequence: CASGLGQGVTGELFF. Written as DNA, the CDR3 is TGCGCCAGCGGCTTGGGACAGGGGGTCACCGGGGAGCTGTTTTTT.

In regard to this clonotype: A much larger clone sits a single nucleotide away, making a read error possible. This chain joins TRBV10-2 and TRBJ1-2, with D maybe TRBD1 (5 bases). The CDR3 spans 12 residues. With 5 bases removed from V and 10 bases from J, the gap between germline ends came to 14 bases. Germline V gives CDR1 WSHSY, CDR2 SAAADI. CDR3 amino acids: CASSPDRDVYTF. CDR3 nucleotide sequence: TGCGCCAGCAGTCCGGACCGGGACGTCTACACCTTC.

This clonotype was counted a few times. This chain joins TRBV7-2 and TRBJ2-5; a weak D match, TRBD2 (7 bases). The germline gives CDR1 SGHTA, CDR2 FQGNSA. This CDR3 comprises 13 residues. Trimming took off 5 bases at V and 5 bases at J, with 12 bases between the two ends. The CDR3 DNA follows: TGTGCCAGCAGCCCCTCGGGGGGCGAGACCCAGTACTTC. Its translation is CASSPSGGETQYF.

This clonotype was recorded at least ten times. The junction departs from germline at one end; a sequencing error may be responsible. The rearrangement joins TRBV28 to TRBJ2-7, with 7 bases aligning to TRBD2. Germline CDR1 and CDR2: MDHEN and SYDVKM. This CDR3 region has 15 residues. The CDR3 is CASSPRGRDSSEQYF. The CDR3 DNA reads as TGTGCCAGCAGTCCCCGAGGGAGGGACTCCTCCGAGCAGTACTTC.

The genes are TRBV29-1 and TRBJ2-5; a weak D match, TRBD1 (6 bases). Per germline, CDR1 SQVTM and CDR2 ANQGSEA. This CDR3 has 14 amino acids. V was trimmed by 4 bases and J by 7 bases, leaving 19 bases between them. The CDR3 here is CSVGSFDRSGTQYF. The CDR3 region has the DNA TGCAGCGTTGGCTCTTTCGACAGGTCGGGGACCCAGTACTTC. The full variable domain, in which reference TRBV29-1 and TRBJ2-5 provide the parts outside the CDR3, is SAVISQKPSRDICQRGTSLTIQCQVDSQVTMMFWYRQQPGQSLTLIATANQGSEATYESGFVIDKFPISRPNLTFSTLTVSNMSPEDSSIYLCSVGSFDRSGTQYFGPGTRLLVL.

On this clonotype: At one end, the junction sequence differs from germline, possibly due to a read error. The gene calls are TRBV7-8 and TRBJ1-1; no firm D call. CDR3 length: 14 amino acids. The germline V gene has CDR1 SGHVS and CDR2 FQNEAQ. The CDR3 loop is CASNLREVNAEAFF. As DNA, the CDR3 is TGTGCCAGCAACTTAAGGGAGGTGAACGCTGAAGCTTTCTTT.

This clonotype has at least ten counts. The chain couples TRBV25-1 to TRBJ2-2, with D perhaps given as TRBD1 or TRBD2 (5 bases each). The CDR3 sequence is 16 residues long. CDR1 and CDR2 from the germline V gene are MGHDK and SYGVNS. The CDR3 here is CAEGGTQTEDTGELFF. As DNA, the CDR3 is TGTGCAGAAGGAGGTACCCAGACAGAAGACACCGGGGAGCTGTTTTTT.